This T cell receptor (beta chain) was profiled in a study of blood T cell repertoires in COVID-19. Study-level information: The United States, Italy and Spain provided the acute and convalescent COVID-19 samples.

This CDR3 has 14 amino acids. Germline V gene lookup returns CDR1 MNHEY and CDR2 SVGAGI. Between the trimmed V and J ends, which lost 7 bases and 2 bases, there was a span of 11 bases. Libraries were prepared by immunoSEQ multiplex PCR; TCRdb keeps only in-frame clonotypes and omits some of them. The table records under 85,000 clones, more than 70% of them present only once. Sequenced: peripheral blood. V is TRBV6-5 and J is TRBJ2-2; D unresolved. The receptor comes from a man older than 75 with acute or convalescent COVID-19. The CDR3, as DNA: TGTGCCAGCAACCAGGCCCCTAACACCGGGGAGCTGTTTTTT. Protein product: CASNQAPNTGELFF.